This is a list of T cell receptor beta chains from one sample in a study of shared clonotypes between healthy human individuals. The assay was immunoSEQ multiplex PCR, and TCRdb's table has in-frame clones only and misses some. The sample has about 2.4 million clones; roughly 93% are singletons. The sample comprised naive CD4+ T cells from PBMCs. These receptor sequences come from a man between 18 and 29 years old in good health. Some clones in this sample may be carry-over from other donors' samples. CDR3s include the opening cysteine and the closing phenylalanine or tryptophan. The order of the fields is J gene, V gene, D gene, clone size, CDR3 protein, CDR3 DNA. A D gene is named only where the DNA matches it firmly. Only some rows state a clone size, as once, few, many or a class for expanded clones.

TRBJ1-1 TRBV6-1 NA once CASRVKLNTEAFF TGTGCCAGCAGAGTGAAGCTGAACACTGAAGCTTTCTTT
TRBJ1-4 TRBV6-6 TRBD1 NA CASSDRGIGAEKLFF TGTGCCAGCAGTGACAGGGGGATCGGTGCTGAAAAACTGTTTTTT
TRBJ2-1 TRBV7-9 TRBD2 NA CASSLGASGRAVNEQFF TGTGCCAGCAGCTTAGGTGCTAGCGGGAGGGCCGTAAATGAGCAGTTCTTC
TRBJ2-7 TRBV6-6 NA once CATRQRLYEQYF TGTGCCACCCGGCAAAGGCTTTACGAGCAGTACTTC
TRBJ2-7 TRBV4-3 TRBD2 NA CASSQVSSGDSYEQYF TGCGCCAGCAGCCAAGTCTCCAGCGGGGACTCCTACGAGCAGTACTTC
TRBJ2-7 TRBV15 NA NA CATSPGRTYEQYF TGTGCCACCAGCCCCGGCAGGACCTACGAGCAGTACTTC
TRBJ1-1 TRBV5-1 NA NA CASSLVGTEAFF TGCGCCAGCAGCTTGGTAGGGACGGAAGCTTTCTTT
TRBJ1-1 TRBV28 TRBD1 once CASRERGLLRNTEAFF TGTGCCAGCAGAGAGAGGGGGCTCCTAAGGAACACTGAAGCTTTCTTT
TRBJ2-7 TRBV9 NA NA CASSVEGLHEQYF TGTGCCAGCAGCGTAGAGGGGCTCCACGAGCAGTACTTC
TRBJ2-5 TRBV7-3 NA NA CASSRSLGETQYF TGTGCCAGCAGTCGTAGCCTGGGGGAGACCCAGTACTTC
TRBJ1-3 TRBV9 NA NA CASSAGSSGNTIYF TGTGCCAGCAGCGCAGGGAGCTCTGGAAACACCATATATTTT
TRBJ2-3 TRBV10-3 TRBD2 NA CAIGTSGTDTQYF TGTGCCATCGGGACTAGCGGCACAGATACGCAGTATTTT
TRBJ2-2 TRBV7-8 NA NA CASSLSARGATTGELFF TGTGCCAGCAGCTTATCTGCCAGGGGAGCTACCACCGGGGAGCTGTTTTTT
TRBJ2-5 TRBV4-1 TRBD1 NA CASSQYRGYQETQYF TGCGCCAGCAGCCAGTACAGGGGATACCAAGAGACCCAGTACTTC
TRBJ2-3 TRBV5-4 TRBD1 NA CASSDRDRAEDTQYF TGTGCCAGCAGCGATCGTGACAGGGCGGAAGATACGCAGTATTTT
TRBJ2-2 TRBV7-3 NA NA CASSPGRGGGGELFF TGTGCCAGCAGCCCCGGCCGGGGAGGTGGCGGGGAGCTGTTTTTT
TRBJ2-2 TRBV15 NA NA CATSRGLANTGELFF TGTGCCACCAGCAGAGGACTGGCGAACACCGGGGAGCTGTTTTTT
TRBJ2-6 TRBV5-1 NA NA CASSPTKGLSGANVLTF TGCGCCAGCAGCCCAACAAAGGGACTTTCGGGGGCCAACGTCCTGACTTTC
TRBJ1-2 TRBV5-6 TRBD1 NA CASSRGTVSNYGYTF TGTGCCAGCAGCCGCGGGACAGTTTCTAACTATGGCTACACCTTC
TRBJ1-5 TRBV19 NA NA CASSHTTPGKRDQPQHF TGTGCCAGTAGCCACACCACTCCAGGGAAGAGGGATCAGCCCCAGCATTTT
TRBJ1-5 TRBV7-3 TRBD1 NA CASSLTGGPGQPQHF TGTGCCAGCAGCTTGACAGGGGGTCCTGGTCAGCCCCAGCATTTT